This TCR beta chain was profiled in a study of human T cells and chemical hapten exposure. Looking at the study overall: Slight volume differences across pooled libraries mainly accounted for varying per-sample TCR yields.

Germline CDR1 reads SGHVS; CDR2 reads FQNEAQ. Trimming left V 5 bases short and J 2 bases short, with 16 bases between. This CDR3 comprises 16 residues. This clonotype was recorded at least ten times. Individual cDNA molecules had unique molecular identifiers attached to them by the library. TCRdb re-called the 5' RACE reads through MiXCR, storing one row per CDR3 protein. The table shows some 78,000 distinct CDR3 sequences, with 7.7% occurring only once. From whole blood left unfractionated, total RNA was extracted. The chain uses TRBV7-8 and TRBJ2-1; TRBD1 is a possible D gene (6 bases). This TCR was sampled from a male donor in good health. Here the CDR3 DNA reads TGTGCCAGCAGCCCAAGACAGGACTTACCCTACAATGAGCAGTTCTTC. Its protein is CASSPRQDLPYNEQFF.